This TCR beta chain was captured in a study of cytomegalovirus exposure and HLA in healthy donors. The wider study: The platform used for the roughly 130 validation repertoires matched that of the roughly 700 first-cohort repertoires, a later analysis reported.

Broader study findings: Whilst most TCR sequences proved rare, a subset of public TCRs occurred across many donors. In vitro confirmation showed three CMV-associated chains to be CMV antigen specific. In the 120 or so validation repertoires, more than 85% of cluster scores exceeded 0, per a later analysis.

Trimming at V came to 5 bases and at J to 4 bases, leaving 5 bases not matched to a gene. This CDR3 has 15 amino acids. The germline V gene encodes CDR1 MGHDK and CDR2 SYGVNS. Only in-frame clones appear in the TCRdb table, and some are missing; sequencing was by immunoSEQ multiplex PCR. The table has roughly 200,000 clones, about 81% seen once. Comments on this clone: Its target is unknown.

Sample: PBMCs. The receptor was isolated from a woman aged 25 to 39 in good health and CMV-seronegative. The chain joins TRBV25-1 to TRBJ2-6; 7 nucleotides match TRBD1. The DNA of the CDR3 is TGTGCCAGCAGTACGACAGGGTCCGGGGCCAACGTCCTGACTTTC. Translating gives CASSTTGSGANVLTF.